The clone carrying this T cell receptor beta chain was counted many times. Its antigen remains unidentified. Samples came from axillary lymph nodes draining the breast cancer. The CDR3 is 14 amino acids. Trimming cost V 3 bases and J 2 bases; bases outside gene matches: 1. Germline V gene data show CDR1 as SEHNR and CDR2 as FQNEAQ (reference sequence). This entry is derived from a study of breast tumors, draining lymph nodes, adjacent tissues. Study-level results: Compared with basal-like, luminal-like tumors shared significantly more repertoire with nontumor tissue.

TCRdb called the multiplex PCR reads again in MiXCR, with one record for every CDR3 protein. The sample lists about 200,000 distinct CDR3 sequences; roughly 29% were seen once. This clonotype was obtained from a female donor with breast cancer. Some clones in this sample may be carry-over from other donors' samples. The chain links TRBV7-9 to TRBJ2-7, with 10 bases lining up with TRBD2. The specimen was axillary lymph node tissue. CDR3 loop: CASSFGTSAYEQYF. The DNA of the CDR3 is TGTGCCAGCAGCTTCGGGACTAGCGCCTACGAGCAGTACTTC.